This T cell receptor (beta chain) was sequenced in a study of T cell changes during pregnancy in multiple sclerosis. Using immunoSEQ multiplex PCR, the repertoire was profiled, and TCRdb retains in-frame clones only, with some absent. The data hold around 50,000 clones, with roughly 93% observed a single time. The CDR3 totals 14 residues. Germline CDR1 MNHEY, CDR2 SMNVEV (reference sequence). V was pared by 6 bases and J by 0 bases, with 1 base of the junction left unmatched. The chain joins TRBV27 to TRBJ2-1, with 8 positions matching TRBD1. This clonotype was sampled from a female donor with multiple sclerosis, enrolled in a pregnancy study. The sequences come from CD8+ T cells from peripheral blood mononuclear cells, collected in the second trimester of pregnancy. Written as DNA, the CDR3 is TGTGCCAGCAGGGGACAGGTCTCCTACAATGAGCAGTTCTTC. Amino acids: CASRGQVSYNEQFF.